The clone carrying this T cell receptor beta chain came up many times. The CDR3 covers 14 residues. Per germline, CDR1 SGHNT and CDR2 YENEEA. V lost 2 bases and J 5 bases, leaving 13 bases between the germline ends. This specimen comes from a study of regulatory T cells in long-lasting Graves disease. About the research overall: Duration of antithyroid drug therapy among newly diagnosed Graves' patients was under 3 months.

The sample's time point: newly diagnosed GD, antithyroid drugs for less than 3 months. Isolated PBMC RNA provided the starting material for the TCR library. The TCR beta library used iRepertoire HTBI primers with Arm-PCR amplification of CDR3. TCRdb re-analysed the multiplex PCR reads in MiXCR, keeping a single row per CDR3 protein. In the table there are fewer than 400,000 distinct CDR3 sequences, approximately 20% of which are singletons. The TCR was taken from a female donor with Graves disease. The source was peripheral blood mononuclear cells (PBMCs), collected at new diagnosis, from a patient treated with antithyroid drugs. The rearrangement joins TRBV11-3 to TRBJ2-7; D is unresolved. The CDR3 reads CASSLRQYFDEQYF. The CDR3 DNA reads TGTGCCAGCAGCTTAAGGCAGTATTTTGACGAGCAGTACTTC.